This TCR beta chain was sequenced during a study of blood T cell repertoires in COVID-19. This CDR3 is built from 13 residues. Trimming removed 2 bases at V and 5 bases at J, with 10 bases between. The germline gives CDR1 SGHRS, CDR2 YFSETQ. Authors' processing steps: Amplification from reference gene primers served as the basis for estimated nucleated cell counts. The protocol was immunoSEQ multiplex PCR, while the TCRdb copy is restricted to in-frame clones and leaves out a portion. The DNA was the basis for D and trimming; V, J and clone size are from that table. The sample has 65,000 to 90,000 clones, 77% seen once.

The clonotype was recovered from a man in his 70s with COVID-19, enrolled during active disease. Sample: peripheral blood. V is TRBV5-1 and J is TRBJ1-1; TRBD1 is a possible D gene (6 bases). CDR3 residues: CASSLGQTTEAFF. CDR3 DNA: TGCGCCAGCAGCTTAGGACAGACGACTGAAGCTTTCTTT.